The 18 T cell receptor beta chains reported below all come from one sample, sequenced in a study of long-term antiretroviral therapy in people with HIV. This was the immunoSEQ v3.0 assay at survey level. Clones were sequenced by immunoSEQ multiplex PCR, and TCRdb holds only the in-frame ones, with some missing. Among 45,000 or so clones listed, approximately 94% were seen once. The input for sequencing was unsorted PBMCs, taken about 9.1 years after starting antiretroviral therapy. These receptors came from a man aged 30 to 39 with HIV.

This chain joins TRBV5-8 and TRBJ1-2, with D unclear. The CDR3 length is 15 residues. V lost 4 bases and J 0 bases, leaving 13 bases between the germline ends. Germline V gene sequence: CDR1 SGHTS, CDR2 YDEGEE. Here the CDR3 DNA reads TGTGCCAGCAGCATTGGACGGAGAACTAACTATGGCTACACCTTC. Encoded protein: CASSIGRRTNYGYTF.

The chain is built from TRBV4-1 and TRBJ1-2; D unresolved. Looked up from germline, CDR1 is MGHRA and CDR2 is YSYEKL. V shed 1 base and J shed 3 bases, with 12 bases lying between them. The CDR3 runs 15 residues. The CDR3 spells CASSQVVGSHYGYTF. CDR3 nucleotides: TGCGCCAGCAGCCAAGTTGTGGGCAGCCACTATGGCTACACCTTC.

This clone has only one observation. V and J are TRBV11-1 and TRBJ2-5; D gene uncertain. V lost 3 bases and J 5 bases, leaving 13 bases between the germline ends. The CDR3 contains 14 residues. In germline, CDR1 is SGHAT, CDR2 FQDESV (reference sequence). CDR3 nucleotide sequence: TGTGCCAGCAGCTTTACCGGTATCGAGGAGACCCAGTACTTC. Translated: CASSFTGIEETQYF.

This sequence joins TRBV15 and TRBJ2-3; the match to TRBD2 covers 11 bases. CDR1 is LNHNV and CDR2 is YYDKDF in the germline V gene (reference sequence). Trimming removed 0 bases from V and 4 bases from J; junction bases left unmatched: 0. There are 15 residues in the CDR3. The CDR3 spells CATSRDSGGADTQYF. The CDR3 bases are TGTGCCACCAGCAGAGATAGCGGGGGGGCAGATACGCAGTATTTT.

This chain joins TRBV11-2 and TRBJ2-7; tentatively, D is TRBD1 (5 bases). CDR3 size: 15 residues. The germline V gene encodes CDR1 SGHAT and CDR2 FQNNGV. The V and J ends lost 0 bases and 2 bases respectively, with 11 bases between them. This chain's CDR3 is CASSLEKGQTYEQYF. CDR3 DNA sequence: TGTGCCAGCAGCTTAGAAAAGGGGCAAACCTACGAGCAGTACTTC.

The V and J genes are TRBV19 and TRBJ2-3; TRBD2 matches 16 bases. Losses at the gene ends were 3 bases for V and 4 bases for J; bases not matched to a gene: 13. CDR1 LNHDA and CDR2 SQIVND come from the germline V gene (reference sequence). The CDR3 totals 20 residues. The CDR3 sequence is CASSIQGLAGGITRADTQYF. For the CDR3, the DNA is TGTGCCAGTAGTATCCAGGGACTAGCGGGGGGGATTACTCGTGCAGATACGCAGTATTTT.

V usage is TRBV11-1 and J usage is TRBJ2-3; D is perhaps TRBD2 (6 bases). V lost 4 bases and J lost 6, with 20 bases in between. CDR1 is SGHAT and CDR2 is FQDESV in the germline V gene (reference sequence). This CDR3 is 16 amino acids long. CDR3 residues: CASSSPKAGSSDTQYF. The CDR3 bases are TGTGCCAGCAGCTCCCCTAAGGCGGGGTCATCGGATACGCAGTATTTT.

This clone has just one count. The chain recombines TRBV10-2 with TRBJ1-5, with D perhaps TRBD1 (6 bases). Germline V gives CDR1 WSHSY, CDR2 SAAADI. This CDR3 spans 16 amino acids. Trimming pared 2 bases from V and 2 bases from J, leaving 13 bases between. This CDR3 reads CASSEDRSIGNQPQHF. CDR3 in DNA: TGCGCCAGCAGTGAGGACAGGAGTATTGGCAATCAGCCCCAGCATTTT.

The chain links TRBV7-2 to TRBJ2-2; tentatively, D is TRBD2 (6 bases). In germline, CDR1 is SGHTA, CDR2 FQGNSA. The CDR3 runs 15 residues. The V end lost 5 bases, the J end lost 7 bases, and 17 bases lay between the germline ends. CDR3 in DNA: TGTGCCAGCAGCAGATCGGGGGACGCCAGCGGGGAGCTGTTTTTT. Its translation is CASSRSGDASGELFF.

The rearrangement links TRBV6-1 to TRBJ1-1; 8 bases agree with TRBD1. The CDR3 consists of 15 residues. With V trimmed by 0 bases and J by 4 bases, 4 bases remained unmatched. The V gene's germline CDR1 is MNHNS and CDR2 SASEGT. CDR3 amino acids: CASSEAGQGGTEAFF. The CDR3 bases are TGTGCCAGCAGTGAAGCTGGACAGGGAGGCACTGAAGCTTTCTTT.

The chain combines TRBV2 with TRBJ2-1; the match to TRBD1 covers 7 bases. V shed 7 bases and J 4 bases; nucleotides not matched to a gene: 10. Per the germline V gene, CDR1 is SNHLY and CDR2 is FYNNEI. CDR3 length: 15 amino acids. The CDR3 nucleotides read TGTGCCAGCACCCCCCTAGGGACAGATTACAATGAGCAGTTCTTC. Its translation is CASTPLGTDYNEQFF.

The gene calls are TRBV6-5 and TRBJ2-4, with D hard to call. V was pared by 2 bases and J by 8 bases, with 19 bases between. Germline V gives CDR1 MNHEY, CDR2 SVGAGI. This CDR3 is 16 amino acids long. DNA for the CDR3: TGTGCCAGCAGTTACACCCTCGAGTCACAGCGACACATTCAGTACTTC. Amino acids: CASSYTLESQRHIQYF.

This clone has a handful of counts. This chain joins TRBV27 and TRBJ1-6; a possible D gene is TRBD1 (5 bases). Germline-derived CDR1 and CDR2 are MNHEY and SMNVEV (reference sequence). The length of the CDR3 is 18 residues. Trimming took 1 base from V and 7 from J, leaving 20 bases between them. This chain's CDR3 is CASSLWSVGVGSNSPLHF. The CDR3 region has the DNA TGTGCCAGCAGTTTATGGTCGGTAGGGGTCGGGTCCAATTCACCCCTCCACTTT.

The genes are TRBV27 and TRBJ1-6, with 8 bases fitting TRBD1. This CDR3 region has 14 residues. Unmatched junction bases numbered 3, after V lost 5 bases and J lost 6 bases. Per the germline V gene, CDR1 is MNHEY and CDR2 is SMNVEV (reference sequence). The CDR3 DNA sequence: TGTGCCAGCAGTATAACAGGGGGTAATTCACCCCTCCACTTT. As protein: CASSITGGNSPLHF.

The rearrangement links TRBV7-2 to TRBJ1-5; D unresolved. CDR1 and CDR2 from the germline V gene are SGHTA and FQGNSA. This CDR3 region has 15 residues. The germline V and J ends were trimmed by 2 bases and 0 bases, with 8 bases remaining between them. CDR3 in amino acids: CASSLIQYSNQPQHF. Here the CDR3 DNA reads TGTGCCAGCAGCTTAATACAATATAGCAATCAGCCCCAGCATTTT. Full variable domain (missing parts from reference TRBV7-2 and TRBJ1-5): GAGVSQSPSNKVTEKGKDVELRCDPISGHTALYWYRQSLGQGLEFLIYFQGNSAPDKSGLPSDRFSAERTGGSVSTLTIQRTQQEDSAVYLCASSLIQYSNQPQHFGDGTRLSIL.

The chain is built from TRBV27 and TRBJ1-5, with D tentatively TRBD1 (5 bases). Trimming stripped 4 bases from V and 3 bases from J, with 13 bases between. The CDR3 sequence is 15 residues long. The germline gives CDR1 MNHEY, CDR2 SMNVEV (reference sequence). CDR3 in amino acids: CASSWGRGFNQPQHF. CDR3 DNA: TGTGCCAGCAGTTGGGGGAGGGGCTTCAATCAGCCCCAGCATTTT.

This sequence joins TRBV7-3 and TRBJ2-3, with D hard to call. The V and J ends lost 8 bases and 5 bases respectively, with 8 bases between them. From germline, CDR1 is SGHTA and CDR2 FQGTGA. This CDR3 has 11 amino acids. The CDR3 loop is CASGQLDTQYF. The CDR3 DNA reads TGTGCCAGCGGCCAATTAGATACGCAGTATTTT. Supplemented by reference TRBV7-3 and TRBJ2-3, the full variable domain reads GAGVSQTPSNKVTEKGKYVELRCDPISGHTALYWYRQSLGQGPEFLIYFQGTGAADDSGLPNDRFFAVRPEGSVSTLKIQRTERGDSAVYLCASGQLDTQYFGPGTRLTVL.

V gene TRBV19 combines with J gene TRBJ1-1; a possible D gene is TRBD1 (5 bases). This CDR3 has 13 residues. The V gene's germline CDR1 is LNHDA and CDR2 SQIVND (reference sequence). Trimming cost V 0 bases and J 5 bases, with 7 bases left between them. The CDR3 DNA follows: TGTGCCAGTAGTATAGAACGGGGGACTGAAGCTTTCTTT. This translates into CASSIERGTEAFF.